One and the same sample provided the 13 T cell receptor beta chains below, sequenced in a study of blood T cell repertoires in COVID-19. Profiling relied on immunoSEQ multiplex PCR, and the TCRdb table lists in-frame clones only, not all of them. The sample includes 200,000 to 250,000 clones, more than 75% of them seen just once. The sample comprised peripheral blood. Source of these receptors: a woman aged 30 to 39 who had recovered from COVID-19.

A note on this clone: An end of the junction does not agree with germline; a read error may underlie this. The CDR3 DNA reads TGCGCCACCAGCGAATCAGGGTACGAGCAGTACTTC. Its translation is CATSESGYEQYF. This chain joins TRBV5-1 and TRBJ2-7; D possibly corresponds to TRBD1 (5 bases). Germline V gives CDR1 SGHRS, CDR2 YFSETQ. The CDR3 extends over 12 amino acids.

This sequence joins TRBV19 and TRBJ1-5; 8 bases align to TRBD1. Losses at the gene ends were 0 bases for V and 6 bases for J; bases not matched to a gene: 7. This CDR3 has 16 amino acids. Looked up from germline, CDR1 is LNHDA and CDR2 is SQIVND (reference sequence). The CDR3 region is CASSIDPGQGAQPQHF. The CDR3 bases are TGTGCCAGTAGTATAGATCCTGGACAGGGAGCTCAGCCCCAGCATTTT.

CDR3 nucleotide sequence: TGTGCCAGCAGCTCCGGACTAGCGGGGGGGTTTGAGCAGTTCTTC. Translating it yields CASSSGLAGGFEQFF. The rearrangement joins TRBV7-8 to TRBJ2-1; the match to TRBD2 covers 15 bases. Per germline, CDR1 SGHVS and CDR2 FQNEAQ. The CDR3 has 15 residues. V shed 4 bases, J shed 9 bases, and the junction held 4 bases outside the gene matches.

The chain is built from TRBV5-1 and TRBJ2-1; no definite D call. CDR1 is SGHRS and CDR2 is YFSETQ in the germline V gene. CDR3 length equals 12 residues. Trimming stripped 3 bases from V and 6 bases from J, with 7 bases between. CDR3 residues: CASSSMSNEQFF. The CDR3 DNA reads as TGCGCCAGCAGCTCGATGAGCAATGAGCAGTTCTTC.

The chain recombines TRBV5-5 with TRBJ2-7, with 14 bases matching TRBD2. With 4 bases clipped from V and 4 bases from J, the junction kept 7 bases outside the gene matches. Germline CDR1 and CDR2: SGHKS and YYEKEE (reference sequence). The CDR3 loop spans 16 amino acids. The CDR3 loop is CASSPGLAGGPYEQYF. Written as DNA, the CDR3 is TGTGCCAGCAGCCCTGGACTAGCGGGGGGACCTTACGAGCAGTACTTC.

V is TRBV10-3 and J is TRBJ2-7; D not resolved. V dropped 1 base and J dropped 3 bases, with 16 bases sitting between them. The CDR3 sequence is 16 residues long. From germline, CDR1 is ENHRY and CDR2 SYGVKD. The CDR3 bases are TGTGCCATCAGTGAGTTTGTTGGCTCGTCCCTCTACGAGCAGTACTTC. It yields the protein CAISEFVGSSLYEQYF.

This chain joins TRBV4-1 and TRBJ1-4, with 7 bases matching TRBD1. The junction had 9 bases not matched to a gene; V was cut back by 2 bases and J by 6 bases. The CDR3 is 16 residues long. From germline, CDR1 is MGHRA and CDR2 YSYEKL. The CDR3 nucleotides are TGCGCCAGCAGCCAAACCCCACCGGGACAGTATGAAAAACTGTTTTTT. It specifies CASSQTPPGQYEKLFF.

This chain connects TRBV7-7 to TRBJ2-2, with D maybe TRBD2 (5 bases). With 5 bases removed from V and 6 bases from J, the gap between germline ends came to 13 bases. CDR3 length equals 14 residues. Germline CDR1 reads SSHAT; CDR2 reads FNYEAQ (reference sequence). The CDR3 loop reads CASSPSSRAGELFF. CDR3 sequence (DNA): TGTGCCAGCAGCCCGTCTTCGAGGGCCGGGGAGCTGTTTTTT.

The J gene is TRBJ2-1, the V gene TRBV14, with 13 bases lining up with TRBD2. The CDR3 has 18 amino acids. CDR1 and CDR2 from the germline V gene are SGHDN and FVKESK. The V gene end was trimmed by 5 bases and the J gene end by 7 bases; junction bases not matched to a gene: 14. The CDR3 DNA reads TGTGCCAGCAGCTTTACTAGCGGGGGGGCCACATTACAGAATGAGCAGTTCTTC. Translated, it gives CASSFTSGGATLQNEQFF.

This chain connects TRBV7-9 to TRBJ1-2, with unresolved D. This CDR3 comprises 14 residues. V was shortened by 1 base and J by 8 bases, with 14 bases between the two germline ends. Germline values: CDR1 SEHNR, CDR2 FQNEAQ (reference sequence). The CDR3 reads CASSLGSGVGGYTF. In DNA form, the CDR3 reads TGTGCCAGCAGCTTAGGGTCCGGGGTTGGCGGCTACACCTTC. Based on the CDR3 plus reference TRBV7-9 and TRBJ1-2, the full variable domain is DTGVSQNPRHKITKRGQNVTFRCDPISEHNRLYWYRQTLGQGPEFLTYFQNEAQLEKSRLLSDRFSAERPKGSFSTLEIQRTEQGDSAMYLCASSLGSGVGGYTFGSGTRLTVV.

The chain carries TRBV7-8 and TRBJ1-1, with D perhaps matching TRBD1 (5 bases). The germline V and J ends were trimmed by 2 bases and 4 bases, with 14 bases remaining between them. The CDR3 spans 15 residues. Germline CDR1 SGHVS, CDR2 FQNEAQ. CDR3 sequence: CASSLKAGLPTEAFF. The CDR3 region has the DNA TGTGCCAGCAGCTTAAAAGCAGGGCTGCCCACTGAAGCTTTCTTT.

This sequence joins TRBV3-1 (or the pseudogene TRBV3-2) and TRBJ1-2, with 12 bases identical to TRBD1. CDR1 is LGHDT and CDR2 is YNNKEL in the germline V gene (reference sequence). The CDR3 sequence is 15 residues long. J was trimmed by 4 bases and V by 4 bases; bases with no gene match: 4. This CDR3 reads CASSPGQGALYGYTF. CDR3 nucleotides: TGTGCCAGCAGCCCGGGACAGGGGGCCCTCTATGGCTACACCTTC.

The chain employs TRBV10-2 and TRBJ2-1; 10 bases map to TRBD2. The CDR3 is made up of 13 amino acids. The trim removed 6 bases at V and 7 bases at J, leaving 3 bases unmatched. CDR1 WSHSY and CDR2 SAAADI come from the germline V gene. CDR3 nucleotide sequence: TGCGCCAGCAGAAGCGGGGGGGAGAATGAGCAGTTCTTC. Amino acids: CASRSGGENEQFF.